This entry features one TCR beta chain sequence. Its antigen has not been determined. Per-base quality was not reported, and no clone a single base away is much larger than it. The data are from a study of blood T cell repertoires in COVID-19 (dated by TCRdb to about 2020). Regarding the study in general: The collaborator samples originated in the United States, Italy and Spain and spanned the acute and convalescent phases of COVID-19. The material from the prospective study consisted of cDNA or gDNA derived from T cells, B-cell-depleted T cells, or PBMCs. The dataset comprised deeply sampled blood TCRbeta repertoires from subjects exposed to, actively infected with, or recovered from COVID-19. A freely available public database, intended as a resource for researchers studying the immune response to SARS-CoV-2, is where the repertoires were released. Samples were obtained from the ongoing ImmuneRACE study (first 160 participants) and from 1,254 subjects provided by 6 global collaborators. A de-identified subject ID, COVID-19 status, age in years and sex were almost always included in the sample metadata. HLA class I and class II types, where available, came from metadata supplied by the sample provider rather than from assay-based typing.

Whole blood was collected in K2EDTA tubes by collaborating institutions according to the institutions' own protocols. For TCRbeta analysis, collaborators shipped samples as frozen whole blood, isolated PBMCs, or DNA extracted from either of those sample types. TCRbeta CDR3 regions were amplified from genomic DNA using the immunoSEQ Assay, a bias-controlled multiplex PCR. On the authors' methods: Within the assay, amplification of reference gene primers was used to estimate how many nucleated cells each sample contained. To quantify the absolute abundance of each unique TCRbeta CDR3 rearrangement, sequence reads were collapsed and filtered. For each sample, productive Simpson clonality was calculated as the square root of Simpson's diversity index across productive rearrangements. Imported from immuneACCESS, the table was reduced by TCRdb to in-frame sequences with V and J called. These copies leave out some clones; in studies compared against another copy, an unresolved V gene accounts for under half, and the cause of the remainder is not known. From that table come the V and J calls and clone size; the DNA was used to work out D and trimming. The sample includes about 35,000 clones, with about nine tenths observed a single time. The top ten clonotypes cover about 9.5% of the sample.

Study-level results and caveats: The amount of clinical and demographic metadata varied by source and participant and was provided uncurated.

The CDR3, from cysteine to phenylalanine, totals 12 residues. Only CDR3 DNA is held: 36 bases, read in frame from base 1. According to the germline V gene, CDR1 reads MDHEN and CDR2 reads SYDVKM. The junction shows trimming of 8 bases on V and 4 bases on J, plus 11 bases between the germline ends. Sequenced sample: peripheral blood. The chain employs TRBV28 and TRBJ1-2; TRBD1 might be the D gene, on 5 matching bases. The sequence was obtained from an elderly man with active COVID-19. The CDR3 protein: CASGAGGYGYTF. The DNA sequence reads TGTGCCAGCGGAGCCGGGGGCTATGGCTACACCTTC.